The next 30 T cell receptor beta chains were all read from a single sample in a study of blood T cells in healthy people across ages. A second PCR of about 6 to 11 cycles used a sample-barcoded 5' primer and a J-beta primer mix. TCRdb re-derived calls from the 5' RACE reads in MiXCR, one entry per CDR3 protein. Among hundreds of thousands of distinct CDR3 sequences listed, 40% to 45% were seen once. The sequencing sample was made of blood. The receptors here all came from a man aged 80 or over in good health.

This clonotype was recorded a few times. The CDR3 DNA follows: TGCGCCAGCAGCCAAGAAGGGTCCGGCGCTAACTATGGCTACACCTTC. This codes for CASSQEGSGANYGYTF. The chain is built from TRBV4-1 and TRBJ1-2; D is unresolved. Trimming stripped 0 bases from V and 0 bases from J, with 11 bases between. Germline V lookup: CDR1 MGHRA, CDR2 YSYEKL. This CDR3 is built from 16 residues.

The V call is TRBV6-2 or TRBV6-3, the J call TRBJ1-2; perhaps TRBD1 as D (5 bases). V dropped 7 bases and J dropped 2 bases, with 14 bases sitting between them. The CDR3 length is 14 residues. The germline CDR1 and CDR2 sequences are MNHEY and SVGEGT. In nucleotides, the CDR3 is TGTGCCAGCAATAAGGACATCACGAACTATGGCTACACCTTC. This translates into CASNKDITNYGYTF.

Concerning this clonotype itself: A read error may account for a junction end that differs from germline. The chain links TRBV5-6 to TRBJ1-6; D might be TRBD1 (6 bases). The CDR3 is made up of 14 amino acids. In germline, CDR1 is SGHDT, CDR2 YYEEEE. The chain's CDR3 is CASSRRTENSPPHF. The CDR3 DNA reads TGTGCCAGCAGCCGACGGACAGAGAATTCACCCCCCCACTTT.

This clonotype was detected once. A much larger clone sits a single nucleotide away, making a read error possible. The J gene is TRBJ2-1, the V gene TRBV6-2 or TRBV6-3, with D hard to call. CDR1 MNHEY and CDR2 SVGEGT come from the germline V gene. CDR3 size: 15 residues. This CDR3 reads CASRRGGSSYDEQFF. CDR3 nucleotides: TGTGCCAGCAGGAGAGGTGGAAGCTCCTACGATGAGCAGTTCTTC.

For the CDR3, the DNA is TGCAGTGCCACGCGAGGGGGCGGGAATCAGCCCCAGCATTTT. This gives the protein CSATRGGGNQPQHF. The rearrangement joins TRBV20-1 to TRBJ1-5, with 7 bases lining up with TRBD1. Germline CDR1 reads DFQATT; CDR2 reads SNEGSKA (reference sequence). The ends lost 6 bases at V and 4 bases at J; junction bases unmatched: 9. The CDR3 sequence is 14 residues long.

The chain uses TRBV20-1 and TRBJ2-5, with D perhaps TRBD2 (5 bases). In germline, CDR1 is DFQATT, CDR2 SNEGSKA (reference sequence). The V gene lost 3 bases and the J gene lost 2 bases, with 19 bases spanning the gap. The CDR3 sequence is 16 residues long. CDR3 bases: TGCAGTGCTAGCGGGCAGCATGCGGGTAGTCAAGAGACCCAGTACTTC. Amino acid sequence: CSASGQHAGSQETQYF.

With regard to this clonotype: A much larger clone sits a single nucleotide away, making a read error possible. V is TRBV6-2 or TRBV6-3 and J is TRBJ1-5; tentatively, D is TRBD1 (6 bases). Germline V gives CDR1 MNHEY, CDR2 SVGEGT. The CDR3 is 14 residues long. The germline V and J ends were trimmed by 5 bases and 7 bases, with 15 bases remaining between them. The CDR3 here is CASSDTGLGQPQHF. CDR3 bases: TGTGCCAGCAGTGATACAGGGCTCGGGCAGCCCCAGCATTTT.

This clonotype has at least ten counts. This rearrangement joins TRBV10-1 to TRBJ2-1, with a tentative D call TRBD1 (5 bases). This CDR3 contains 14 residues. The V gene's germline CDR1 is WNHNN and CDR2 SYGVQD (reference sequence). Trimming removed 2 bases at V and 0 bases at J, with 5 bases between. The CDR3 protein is CASSEDSSYNEQFF. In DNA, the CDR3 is TGCGCCAGCAGTGAGGACAGCTCCTACAATGAGCAGTTCTTC.

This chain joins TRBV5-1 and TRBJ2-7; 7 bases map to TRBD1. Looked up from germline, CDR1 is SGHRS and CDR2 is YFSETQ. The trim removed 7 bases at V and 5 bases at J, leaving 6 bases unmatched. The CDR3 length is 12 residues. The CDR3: CASRETGHEQYF. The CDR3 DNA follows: TGCGCCAGCCGAGAGACAGGGCACGAGCAGTACTTC.

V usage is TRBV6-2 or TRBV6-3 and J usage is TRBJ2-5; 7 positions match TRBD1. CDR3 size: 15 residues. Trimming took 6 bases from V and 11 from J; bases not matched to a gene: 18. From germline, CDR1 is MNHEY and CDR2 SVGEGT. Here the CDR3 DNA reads TGTGCCAGCAGAGCCGGGACAGCACAATGGAATGAGCAGTACTTC. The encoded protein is CASRAGTAQWNEQYF.

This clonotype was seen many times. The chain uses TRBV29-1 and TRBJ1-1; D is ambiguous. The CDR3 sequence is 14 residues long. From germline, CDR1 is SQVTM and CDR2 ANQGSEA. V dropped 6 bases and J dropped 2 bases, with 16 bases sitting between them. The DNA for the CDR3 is TGCAGCGTAGAGACCGTACAGACCAACACTGAAGCTTTCTTT. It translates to CSVETVQTNTEAFF.

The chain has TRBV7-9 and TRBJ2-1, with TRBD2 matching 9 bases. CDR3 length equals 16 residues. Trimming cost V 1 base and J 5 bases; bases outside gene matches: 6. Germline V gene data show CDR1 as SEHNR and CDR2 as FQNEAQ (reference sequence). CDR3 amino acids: CASSLGSGSGDNEQFF. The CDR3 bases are TGTGCCAGCAGCTTAGGTAGCGGGAGCGGAGACAATGAGCAGTTCTTC.

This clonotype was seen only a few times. CDR3 amino acids: CASSVWQGGAKNIQYF. CDR3 sequence (DNA): TGTGCCAGCAGTGTTTGGCAGGGTGGAGCCAAAAACATTCAGTACTTC. This sequence joins TRBV27 and TRBJ2-4; maybe TRBD1 (5 bases). CDR3 length: 16 residues. Germline CDR1 is MNHEY and CDR2 is SMNVEV (reference sequence). The germline V and J ends were trimmed by 5 bases and 0 bases, with 14 bases remaining between them.

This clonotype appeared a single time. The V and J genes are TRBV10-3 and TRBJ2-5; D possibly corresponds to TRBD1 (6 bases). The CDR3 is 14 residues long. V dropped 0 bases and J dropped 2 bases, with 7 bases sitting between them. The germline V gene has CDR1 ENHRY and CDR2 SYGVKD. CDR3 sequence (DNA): TGTGCCATCAGTGAGTCGGGACATCAAGAGACCCAGTACTTC. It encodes CAISESGHQETQYF.

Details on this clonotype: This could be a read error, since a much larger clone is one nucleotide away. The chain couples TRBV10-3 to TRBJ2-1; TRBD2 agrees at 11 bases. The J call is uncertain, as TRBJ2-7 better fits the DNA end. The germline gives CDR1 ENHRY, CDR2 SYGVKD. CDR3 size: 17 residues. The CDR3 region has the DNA TGTGCCATCAGGAACCCTAGCGGGAGGAGCTCCTACAATGAGCAGTACTTC. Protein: CAIRNPSGRSSYNEQYF.

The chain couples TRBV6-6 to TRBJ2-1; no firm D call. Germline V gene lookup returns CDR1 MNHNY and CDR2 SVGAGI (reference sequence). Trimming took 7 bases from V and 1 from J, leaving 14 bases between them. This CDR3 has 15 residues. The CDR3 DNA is TGTGCCAGCACCCACCGGGCTTCGTCCTACAATGAGCAGTTCTTC. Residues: CASTHRASSYNEQFF.

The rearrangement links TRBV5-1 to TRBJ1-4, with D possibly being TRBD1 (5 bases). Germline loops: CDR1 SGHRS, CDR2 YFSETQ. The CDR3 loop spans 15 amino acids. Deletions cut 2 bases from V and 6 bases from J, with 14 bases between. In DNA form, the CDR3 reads TGCGCCAGCAGCTTTCAGGGAAATCGGGATGAAAAACTGTTTTTT. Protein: CASSFQGNRDEKLFF.

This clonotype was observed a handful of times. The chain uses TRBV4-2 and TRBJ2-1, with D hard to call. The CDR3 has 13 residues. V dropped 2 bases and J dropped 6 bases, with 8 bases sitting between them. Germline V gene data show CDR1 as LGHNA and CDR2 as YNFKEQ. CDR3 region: CASSQIGFNEQFF. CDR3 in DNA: TGTGCCAGCAGCCAAATTGGGTTCAATGAGCAGTTCTTC.

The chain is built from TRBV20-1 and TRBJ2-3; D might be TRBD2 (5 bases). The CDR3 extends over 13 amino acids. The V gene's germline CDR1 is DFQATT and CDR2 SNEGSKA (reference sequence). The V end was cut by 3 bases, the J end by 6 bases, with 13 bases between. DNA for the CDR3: TGCAGTGCTAGTTCGAGGGAGTGGGATACGCAGTATTTT. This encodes CSASSREWDTQYF.

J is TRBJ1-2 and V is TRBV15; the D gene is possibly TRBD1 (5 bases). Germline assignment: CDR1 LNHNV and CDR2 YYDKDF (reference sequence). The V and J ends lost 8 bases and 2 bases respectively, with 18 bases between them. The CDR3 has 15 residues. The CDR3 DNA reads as TGTGCCACCTTCATATCGGGGGAGACCAACTATGGCTACACCTTC. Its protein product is CATFISGETNYGYTF.

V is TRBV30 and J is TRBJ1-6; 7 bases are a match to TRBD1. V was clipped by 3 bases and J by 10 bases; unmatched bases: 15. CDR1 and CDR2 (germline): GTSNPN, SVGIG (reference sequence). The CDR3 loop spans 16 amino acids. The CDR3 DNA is TGTGCCTGGAGCGCCCCGGGGATCCCAGGGGGATCACCCCTCCACTTT. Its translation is CAWSAPGIPGGSPLHF. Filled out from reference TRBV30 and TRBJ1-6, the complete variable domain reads SQTIHQWPATLVQPVGSPLSLECTVEGTSNPNLYWYRQAAGRGLQLLFYSVGIGQISSEVPQNLSASRPQDRQFILSSKKLLLSDSGFYLCAWSAPGIPGGSPLHFGNGTRLTVT.

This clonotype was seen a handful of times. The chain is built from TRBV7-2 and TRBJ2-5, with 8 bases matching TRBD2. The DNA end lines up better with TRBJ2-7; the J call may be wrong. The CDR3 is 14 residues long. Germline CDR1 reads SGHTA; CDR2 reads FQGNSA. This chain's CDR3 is CASSLAGLAYEQYF. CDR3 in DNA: TGTGCCAGCAGCTTAGCGGGACTAGCCTACGAGCAGTACTTC.

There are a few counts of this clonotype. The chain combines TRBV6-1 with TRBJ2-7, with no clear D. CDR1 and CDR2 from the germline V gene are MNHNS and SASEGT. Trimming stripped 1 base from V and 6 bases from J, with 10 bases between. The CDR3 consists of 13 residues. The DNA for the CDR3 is TGTGCCAGCAGTGAAGATCAAAAGAGCGAGCAGTACTTC. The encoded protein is CASSEDQKSEQYF.

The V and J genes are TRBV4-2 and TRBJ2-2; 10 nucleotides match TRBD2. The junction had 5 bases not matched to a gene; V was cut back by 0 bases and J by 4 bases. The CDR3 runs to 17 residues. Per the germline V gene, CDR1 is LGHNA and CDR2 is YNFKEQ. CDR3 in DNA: TGTGCCAGCAGCCAAGATAGGGGGACTAGCGTCACCGGGGAGCTGTTTTTT. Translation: CASSQDRGTSVTGELFF.

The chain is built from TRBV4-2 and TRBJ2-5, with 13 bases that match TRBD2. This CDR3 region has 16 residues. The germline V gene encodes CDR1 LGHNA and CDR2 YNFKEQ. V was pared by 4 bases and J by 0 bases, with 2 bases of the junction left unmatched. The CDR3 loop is CASSPGTSGDQETQYF. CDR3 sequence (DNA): TGTGCCAGCAGCCCCGGGACTAGCGGGGACCAAGAGACCCAGTACTTC.

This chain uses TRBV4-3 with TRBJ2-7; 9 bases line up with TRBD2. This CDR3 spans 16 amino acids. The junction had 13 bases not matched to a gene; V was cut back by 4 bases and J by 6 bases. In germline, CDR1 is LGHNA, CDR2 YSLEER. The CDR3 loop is CASSPRLAEQMPEQYF. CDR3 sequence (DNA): TGCGCCAGCAGCCCTAGACTAGCGGAACAGATGCCCGAGCAGTACTTC.

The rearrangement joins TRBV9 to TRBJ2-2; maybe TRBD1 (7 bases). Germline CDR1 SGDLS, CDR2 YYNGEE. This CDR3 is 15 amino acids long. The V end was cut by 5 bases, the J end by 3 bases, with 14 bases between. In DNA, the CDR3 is TGTGCCAGCAGTAAGGAGGGGGCCCACACCGGGGAGCTGTTTTTT. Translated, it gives CASSKEGAHTGELFF.

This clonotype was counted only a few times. CDR3 amino acids: CASSEAWGNEQYF. Here the CDR3 DNA reads TGTGCCAGCAGTGAAGCATGGGGAAACGAGCAGTACTTC. This chain connects TRBV2 to TRBJ2-7; D gene unclear. The CDR3 runs 13 residues. Germline V lookup: CDR1 SNHLY, CDR2 FYNNEI. The V end was cut by 0 bases, the J end by 5 bases, with 8 bases between.

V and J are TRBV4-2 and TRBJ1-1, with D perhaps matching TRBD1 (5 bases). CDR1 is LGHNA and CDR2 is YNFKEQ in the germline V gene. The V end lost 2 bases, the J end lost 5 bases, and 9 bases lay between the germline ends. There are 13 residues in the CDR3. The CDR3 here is CASSQPTETEAFF. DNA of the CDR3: TGTGCCAGCAGCCAACCGACAGAGACTGAAGCTTTCTTT.

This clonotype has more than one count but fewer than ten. The CDR3: CASSFETSGRGYNEQFF. The CDR3 nucleotides are TGCGCCAGCAGCTTCGAGACTAGCGGGAGGGGTTACAATGAGCAGTTCTTC. V and J are TRBV4-3 and TRBJ2-1; 14 bases fit TRBD2. V was clipped by 5 bases and J by 4 bases; unmatched bases: 7. The CDR3 is made up of 17 amino acids. Germline values: CDR1 LGHNA, CDR2 YSLEER.